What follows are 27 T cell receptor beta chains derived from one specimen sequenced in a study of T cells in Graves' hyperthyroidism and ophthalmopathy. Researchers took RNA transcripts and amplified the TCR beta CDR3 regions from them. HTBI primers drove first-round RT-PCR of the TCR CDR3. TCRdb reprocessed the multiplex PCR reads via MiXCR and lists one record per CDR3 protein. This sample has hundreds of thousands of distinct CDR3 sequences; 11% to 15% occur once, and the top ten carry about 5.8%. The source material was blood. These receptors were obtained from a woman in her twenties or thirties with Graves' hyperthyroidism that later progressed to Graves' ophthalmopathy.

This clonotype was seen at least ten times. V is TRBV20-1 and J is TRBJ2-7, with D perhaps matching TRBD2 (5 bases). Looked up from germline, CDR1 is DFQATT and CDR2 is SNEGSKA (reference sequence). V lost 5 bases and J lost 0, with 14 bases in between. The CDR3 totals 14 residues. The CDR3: CSAGRAVSSYEQYF. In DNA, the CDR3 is TGCAGTGCTGGGAGAGCCGTAAGCTCCTACGAGCAGTACTTC.

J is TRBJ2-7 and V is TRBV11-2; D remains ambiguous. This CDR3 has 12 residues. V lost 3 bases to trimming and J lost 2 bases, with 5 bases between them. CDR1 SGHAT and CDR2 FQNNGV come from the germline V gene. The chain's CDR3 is CASSFITYEQYF. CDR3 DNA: TGTGCCAGCAGCTTCATAACCTACGAGCAGTACTTC. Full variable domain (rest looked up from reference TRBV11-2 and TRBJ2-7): EAGVAQSPRYKIIEKRQSVAFWCNPISGHATLYWYQQILGQGPKLLIQFQNNGVVDDSQLPKDRFSAERLKGVDSTLKIQPAKLEDSAVYLCASSFITYEQYFGPGTRLTVT.

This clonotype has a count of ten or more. The CDR3 DNA is TGTGCCACCAGCAGAGATCGGAGGGAGCAGTACTTC. Its protein product is CATSRDRREQYF. J is TRBJ2-7 and V is TRBV15, with D maybe TRBD2 (5 bases). This CDR3 has 12 residues. Germline loops: CDR1 LNHNV, CDR2 YYDKDF (reference sequence). Trimming cost V 0 bases and J 7 bases, with 7 bases left between them. Drawing the rest from reference TRBV15 and TRBJ2-7, the complete variable domain is DAMVIQNPRYQVTQFGKPVTLSCSQTLNHNVMYWYQQKSSQAPKLLFHYYDKDFNNEADTPDNFQSRRPNTSFCFLDIRSPGLGDTAMYLCATSRDRREQYFGPGTRLTVT.

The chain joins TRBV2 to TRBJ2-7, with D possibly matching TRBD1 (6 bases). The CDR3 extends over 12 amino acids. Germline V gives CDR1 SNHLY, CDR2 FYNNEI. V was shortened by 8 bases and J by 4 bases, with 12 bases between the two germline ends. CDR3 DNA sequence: TGTGCCAGCTTCCAGGGGTCTTACGAGCAGTACTTC. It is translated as CASFQGSYEQYF.

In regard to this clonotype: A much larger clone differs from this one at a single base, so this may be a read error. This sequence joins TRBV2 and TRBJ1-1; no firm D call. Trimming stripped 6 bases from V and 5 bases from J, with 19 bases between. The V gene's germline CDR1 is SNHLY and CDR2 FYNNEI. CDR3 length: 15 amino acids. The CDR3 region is CASSPKPEEATEAFF. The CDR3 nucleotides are TGTGCCAGCAGCCCGAAACCCGAAGAGGCGACTGAAGCTTTCTTT.

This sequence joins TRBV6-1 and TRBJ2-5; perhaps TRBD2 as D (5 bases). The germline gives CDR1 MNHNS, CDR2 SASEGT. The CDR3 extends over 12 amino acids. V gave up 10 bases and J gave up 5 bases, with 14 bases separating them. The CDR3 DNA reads TGTGCCACCAGGACGGGATGGGAGACCCAGTACTTC. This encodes CATRTGWETQYF.

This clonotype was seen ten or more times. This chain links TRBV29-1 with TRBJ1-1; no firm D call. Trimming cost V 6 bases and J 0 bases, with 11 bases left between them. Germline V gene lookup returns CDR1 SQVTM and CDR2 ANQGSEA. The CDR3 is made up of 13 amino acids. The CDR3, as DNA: TGCAGCGTCAATGGAAGACTGAACACTGAAGCTTTCTTT. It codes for CSVNGRLNTEAFF.

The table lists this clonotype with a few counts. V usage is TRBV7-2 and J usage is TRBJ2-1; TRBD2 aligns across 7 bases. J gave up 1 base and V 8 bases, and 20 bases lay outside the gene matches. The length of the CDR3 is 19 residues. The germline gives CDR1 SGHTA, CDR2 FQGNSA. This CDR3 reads CASWEFASWEGSSYNEQFF. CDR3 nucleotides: TGTGCCAGCTGGGAATTTGCGTCGTGGGAGGGATCATCCTACAATGAGCAGTTCTTC.

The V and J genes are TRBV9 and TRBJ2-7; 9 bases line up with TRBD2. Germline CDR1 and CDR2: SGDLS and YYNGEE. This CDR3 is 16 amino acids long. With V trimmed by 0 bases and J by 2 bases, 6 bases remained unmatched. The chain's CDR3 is CASSVEASGAAYEQYF. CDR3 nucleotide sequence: TGTGCCAGCAGCGTAGAGGCTAGCGGGGCGGCCTACGAGCAGTACTTC.

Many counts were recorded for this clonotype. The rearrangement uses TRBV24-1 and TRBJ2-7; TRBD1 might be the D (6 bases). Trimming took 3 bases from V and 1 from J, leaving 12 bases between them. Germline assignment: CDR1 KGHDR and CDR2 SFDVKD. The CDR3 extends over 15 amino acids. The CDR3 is CATSDPRDNSYEQYF. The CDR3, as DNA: TGTGCCACCAGTGATCCCCGGGACAATTCCTACGAGCAGTACTTC.

The CDR3 is CASSPRDRSAEAFF. The CDR3 DNA sequence: TGTGCCAGCAGCCCTCGGGACAGGAGCGCTGAAGCTTTCTTT. The genes are TRBV4-2 and TRBJ1-1, with 8 bases aligning to TRBD1. From germline, CDR1 is LGHNA and CDR2 YNFKEQ. The CDR3 is 14 residues long. With 4 bases clipped from V and 6 bases from J, the junction kept 7 bases outside the gene matches.

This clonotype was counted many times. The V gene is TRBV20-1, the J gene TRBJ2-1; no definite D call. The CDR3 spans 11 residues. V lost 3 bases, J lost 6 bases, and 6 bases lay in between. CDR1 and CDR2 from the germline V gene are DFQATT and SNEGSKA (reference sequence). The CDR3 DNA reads TGCAGTGCTAGTAGTTCCAATGAGCAGTTCTTC. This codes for CSASSSNEQFF.

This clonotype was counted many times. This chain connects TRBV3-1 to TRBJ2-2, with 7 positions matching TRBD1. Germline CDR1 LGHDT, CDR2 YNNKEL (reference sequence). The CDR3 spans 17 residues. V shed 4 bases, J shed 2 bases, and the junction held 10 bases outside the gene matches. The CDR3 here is CASSLKRDSYNTGELFF. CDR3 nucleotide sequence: TGTGCCAGCAGCCTCAAGAGGGACAGCTACAACACCGGGGAGCTGTTTTTT.

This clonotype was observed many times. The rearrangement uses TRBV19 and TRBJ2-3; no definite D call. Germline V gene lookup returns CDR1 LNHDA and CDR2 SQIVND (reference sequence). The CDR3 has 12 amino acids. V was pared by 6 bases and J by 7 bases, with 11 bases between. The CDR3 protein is CASREGPYTQYF. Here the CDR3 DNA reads TGTGCCAGTAGAGAAGGCCCGTATACGCAGTATTTT.

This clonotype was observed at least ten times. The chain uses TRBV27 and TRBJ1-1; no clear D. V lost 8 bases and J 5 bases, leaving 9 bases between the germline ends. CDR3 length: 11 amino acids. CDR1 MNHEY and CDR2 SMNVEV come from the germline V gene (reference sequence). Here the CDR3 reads CASWEGTEAFF. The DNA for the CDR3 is TGTGCCAGCTGGGAGGGTACTGAAGCTTTCTTT.

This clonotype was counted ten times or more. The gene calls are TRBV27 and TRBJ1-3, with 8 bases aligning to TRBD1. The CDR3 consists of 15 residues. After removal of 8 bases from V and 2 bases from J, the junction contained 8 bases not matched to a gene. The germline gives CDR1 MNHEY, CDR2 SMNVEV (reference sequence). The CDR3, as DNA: TGTGCCAGCCGCCTAGCAGGGGGCACTGGAAACACCATATATTTT. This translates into CASRLAGGTGNTIYF.

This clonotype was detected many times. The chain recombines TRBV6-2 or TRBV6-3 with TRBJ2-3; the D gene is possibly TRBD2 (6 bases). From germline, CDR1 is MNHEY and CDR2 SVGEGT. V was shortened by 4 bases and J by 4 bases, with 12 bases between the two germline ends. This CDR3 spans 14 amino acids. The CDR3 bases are TGTGCCAGCAGTTCCTCGGGGGTGTCAGATACGCAGTATTTT. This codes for CASSSSGVSDTQYF.

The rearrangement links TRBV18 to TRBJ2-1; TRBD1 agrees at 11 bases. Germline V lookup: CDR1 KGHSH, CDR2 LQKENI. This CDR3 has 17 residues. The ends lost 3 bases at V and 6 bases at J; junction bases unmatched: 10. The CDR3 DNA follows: TGTGCCAGCTCACCTTTATGGACAGGGGGCTTGTCCAATGAGCAGTTCTTC. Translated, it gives CASSPLWTGGLSNEQFF.

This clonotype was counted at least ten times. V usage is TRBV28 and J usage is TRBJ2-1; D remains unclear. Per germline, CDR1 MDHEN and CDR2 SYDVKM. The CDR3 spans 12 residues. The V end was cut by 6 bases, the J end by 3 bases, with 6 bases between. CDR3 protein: CASSQNYNEQFF. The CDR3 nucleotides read TGTGCCAGCAGCCAGAACTACAATGAGCAGTTCTTC. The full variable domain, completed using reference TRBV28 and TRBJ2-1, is DVKVTQSSRYLVKRTGEKVFLECVQDMDHENMFWYRQDPGLGLRLIYFSYDVKMKEKGDIPEGYSVSREKKERFSLILESASTNQTSMYLCASSQNYNEQFFGPGTRLTVL.

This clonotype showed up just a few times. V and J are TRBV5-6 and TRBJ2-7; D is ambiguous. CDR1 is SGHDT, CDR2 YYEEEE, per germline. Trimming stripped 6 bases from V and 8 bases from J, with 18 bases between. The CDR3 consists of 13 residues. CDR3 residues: CASTTQRPPQQYF. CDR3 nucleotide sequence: TGTGCCAGCACTACGCAGAGGCCACCCCAGCAGTACTTC.

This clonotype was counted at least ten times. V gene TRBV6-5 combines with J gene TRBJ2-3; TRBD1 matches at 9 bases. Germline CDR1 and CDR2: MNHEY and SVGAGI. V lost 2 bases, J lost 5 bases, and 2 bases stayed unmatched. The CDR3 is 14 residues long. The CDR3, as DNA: TGTGCCAGCAGTTACAACAGGGGGCAAGATACGCAGTATTTT. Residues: CASSYNRGQDTQYF.

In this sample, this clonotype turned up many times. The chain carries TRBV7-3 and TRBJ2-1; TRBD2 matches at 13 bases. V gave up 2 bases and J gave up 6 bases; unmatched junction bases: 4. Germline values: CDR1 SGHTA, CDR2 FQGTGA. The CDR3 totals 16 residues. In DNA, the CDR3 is TGTGCCAGCAGCTTAGCCGGGACTAGCGGGACCAATGAGCAGTTCTTC. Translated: CASSLAGTSGTNEQFF.

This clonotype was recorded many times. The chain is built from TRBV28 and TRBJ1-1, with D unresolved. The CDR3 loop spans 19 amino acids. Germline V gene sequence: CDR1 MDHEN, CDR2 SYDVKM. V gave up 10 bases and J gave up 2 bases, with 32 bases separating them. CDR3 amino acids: CATRLPTQAGPEVNTEAFF. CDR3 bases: TGTGCCACCAGATTACCAACTCAGGCAGGCCCCGAGGTAAACACTGAAGCTTTCTTT.

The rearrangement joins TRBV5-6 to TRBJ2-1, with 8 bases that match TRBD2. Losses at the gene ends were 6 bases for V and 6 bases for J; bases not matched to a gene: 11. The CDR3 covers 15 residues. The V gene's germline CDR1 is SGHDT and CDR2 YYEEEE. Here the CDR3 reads CASIRSGVVGNEQFF. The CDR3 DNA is TGTGCCAGCATCCGTAGCGGGGTAGTCGGCAATGAGCAGTTCTTC.

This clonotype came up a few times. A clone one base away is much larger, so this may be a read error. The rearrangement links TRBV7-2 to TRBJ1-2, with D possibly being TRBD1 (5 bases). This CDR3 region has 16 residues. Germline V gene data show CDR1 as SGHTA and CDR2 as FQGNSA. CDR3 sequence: CASGLARQRANYGYTF. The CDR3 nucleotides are TGTGCCAGCGGCTTAGCCCGACAGAGAGCTAACTATGGCTACACCTTC. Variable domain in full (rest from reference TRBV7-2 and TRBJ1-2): GAGVSQSPSNKVTEKGKDVELRCDPISGHTALYWYRQSLGQGLEFLIYFQGNSAPDKSGLPSDRFSAERTGGSVSTLTIQRTQQEDSAVYLCASGLARQRANYGYTFGSGTRLTVV.

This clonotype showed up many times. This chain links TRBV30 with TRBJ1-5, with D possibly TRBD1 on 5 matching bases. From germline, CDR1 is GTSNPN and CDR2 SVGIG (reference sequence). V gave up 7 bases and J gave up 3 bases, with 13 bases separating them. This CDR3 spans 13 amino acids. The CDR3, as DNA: TGTGCCTCGGGCCGGGACTCCAATCAGCCCCAGCATTTT. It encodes CASGRDSNQPQHF.

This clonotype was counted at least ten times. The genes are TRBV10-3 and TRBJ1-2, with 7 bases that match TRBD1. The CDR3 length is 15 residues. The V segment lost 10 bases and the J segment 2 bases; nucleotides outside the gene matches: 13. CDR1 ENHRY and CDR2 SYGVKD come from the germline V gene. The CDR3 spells CATIYQTGPNYGYTF. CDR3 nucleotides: TGTGCCACCATTTACCAGACAGGGCCCAACTATGGCTACACCTTC.